This T cell receptor (beta chain) was observed in a study of Graves' ophthalmopathy and Graves' hyperthyroidism. Study findings and constraints: The 13-signature model separated ophthalmopathy from stable hyperthyroidism at over 85% sensitivity and roughly 83% specificity. The model's ophthalmopathy progression predictions had around 64% sensitivity and 72% to 80% specificity. Detection in blood was also observed for most expanded thyroid clonotypes above 0.001 frequency.

The trim removed 0 bases at V and 6 bases at J, leaving 4 bases unmatched. This CDR3 comprises 13 residues. Germline assignment: CDR1 DFQATT and CDR2 SNEGSKA (reference sequence). From RNA, the CDR3 regions of TCR beta chains were amplified and sequenced. The library came from an HTBI-primed first-round RT-PCR and a second-round multiplex PCR. TCRdb reanalysed the multiplex PCR reads using MiXCR and keeps one entry per CDR3 protein. The sample lists 1 million to 1.3 million distinct CDR3 sequences; 36% were seen once. This clonotype was detected a few times. Its antigen is not known. Excluded: other autoimmune disease, uncontrolled infection, pregnancy or lactation.

Sequencing was carried out using peripheral blood or thyroid tissue (not recorded which). The rearrangement uses TRBV20-1 and TRBJ2-7, with 8 bases that match TRBD1. This clonotype was sampled from an adult man with Graves' hyperthyroidism. The CDR3 nucleotides read TGCAGTGCTAGAGACAGGGGGCTGTCCGAGCAGTACTTC. As protein: CSARDRGLSEQYF.